These 13 T cell receptor beta chains were all obtained from the same sample, sequenced in a study of OX40 agonist ivuxolimab in advanced cancers. Assay: immunoSEQ multiplex PCR; the TCRdb copy retains only in-frame clones and omits some. Among some 35,000 clones listed, roughly 80% were seen once. Sequences were derived from CD4+ or CD8+ T cells sorted from blood, sampled in a trial of the OX40 agonist ivuxolimab. The receptors shown here come from an adult with an advanced solid tumor such as melanoma, head and neck, liver or kidney cancer.

As to this clone: At one of its ends the junction is not consistent with the germline gene, which may arise from a read error. The J gene is TRBJ2-2, the V gene TRBV7-7; 11 nucleotides align to TRBD2. The CDR3 contains 17 residues. Germline assignment: CDR1 SSHAT and CDR2 FNYEAQ (reference sequence). CDR3 nucleotides: TGTGCTAGCAGCTTAGCGACTAGCGGGGCGGGGACCGGGGAGCTGTTTTTT. This codes for CASSLATSGAGTGELFF. Filled out from reference TRBV7-7 and TRBJ2-2, the complete variable domain reads GAGVSQSPRYKVTKRGQDVTLRCDPISSHATLYWYQQALGQGPEFLTYFNYEAQPDKSGLPSDRFSAERPEGSISTLTIQRTEQRDSAMYRCASSLATSGAGTGELFFGEGSRLTVL.

This clone was found once. The chain combines TRBV7-2 with TRBJ2-4; no clear D. The germline V gene encodes CDR1 SGHTA and CDR2 FQGNSA. V was pared by 7 bases and J by 0 bases, with 10 bases between. The CDR3 totals 14 residues. The CDR3 DNA reads as TGTGCCAGCACCCTAGAAGTAGCCAAAAACATTCAGTACTTC. This gives the protein CASTLEVAKNIQYF.

About this clone: Given the absence of the conserved phenylalanine or tryptophan at the CDR3 end, a read error is likely. V and J are TRBV27 and TRBJ1-5, with D maybe TRBD1 (5 bases). The V end was cut by 6 bases, the J end by 4 bases, with 13 bases between. CDR1 is MNHEY, CDR2 SMNVEV, per germline (reference sequence). The CDR3 extends over 14 amino acids. The CDR3 nucleotides read TGTGCCAGCAGCATGAGAAGGGGAAATCAGCCCCAGCATTCT. Translation: CASSMRRGNQPQHS.

V usage is TRBV28 and J usage is TRBJ1-3; 7 bases line up with TRBD1. The CDR3 is 16 amino acids. Germline-derived CDR1 and CDR2 are MDHEN and SYDVKM. J gave up 1 base and V 5 bases, and 8 bases lay outside the gene matches. CDR3 in amino acids: CASSAPGQSSGNTIYF. The CDR3 DNA reads as TGTGCCAGCAGTGCACCGGGACAGAGTTCTGGAAACACCATATATTTT.

J is TRBJ2-1 and V is TRBV7-3; 10 bases are a match to TRBD1. Germline V lookup: CDR1 SGHTA, CDR2 FQGTGA. V was clipped by 5 bases and J by 7 bases; unmatched bases: 8. This CDR3 is 15 amino acids long. CDR3 region: CASSETGTGDNEQFF. Written as DNA, the CDR3 is TGTGCCAGCAGCGAGACCGGGACAGGGGATAATGAGCAGTTCTTC.

This rearrangement joins TRBV30 to TRBJ2-1; the D is unclear. The CDR3 is 11 residues long. Germline values: CDR1 GTSNPN, CDR2 SVGIG (reference sequence). Trimming stripped 2 bases from V and 10 bases from J, with 9 bases between. The CDR3 spells CAWSLGNEQFF. DNA for the CDR3: TGTGCCTGGAGTCTGGGCAACGAGCAGTTCTTC.

Here the CDR3 reads CASIRQGEGAFF. The DNA of the CDR3 is TGTGCCAGCATTCGACAGGGGGAAGGAGCTTTCTTT. This chain uses TRBV6-1 with TRBJ1-1, with 9 bases aligning to TRBD1. This CDR3 has 12 amino acids. Germline V gene lookup returns CDR1 MNHNS and CDR2 SASEGT. Trimming cost V 7 bases and J 10 bases; bases outside gene matches: 7.

The chain employs TRBV30 and TRBJ2-3, with D possibly matching TRBD2 (6 bases). The V gene lost 8 bases and the J gene lost 4 bases, with 22 bases spanning the gap. The CDR3 is 15 amino acids. Germline lookup yields CDR1 GTSNPN and CDR2 SVGIG (reference sequence). This CDR3 reads CARTQEGSRADTQYF. The CDR3 DNA sequence: TGTGCCCGGACCCAGGAGGGGAGCAGGGCAGATACGCAGTATTTT.

This clone was observed a single time. The rearrangement uses TRBV7-2 and TRBJ2-5; D perhaps matches TRBD1 (6 bases). The V end lost 1 base, the J end lost 4 bases, and 16 bases lay between the germline ends. There are 16 residues in the CDR3. Per the germline V gene, CDR1 is SGHTA and CDR2 is FQGNSA. CDR3 in amino acids: CASSLGRAGDGETQYF. CDR3 sequence (DNA): TGTGCCAGCAGCTTAGGGCGCGCAGGGGACGGAGAGACCCAGTACTTC.

In its sample, this clone was seen once. The chain has TRBV7-2 and TRBJ2-2, with no clear D. CDR1 and CDR2 from the germline V gene are SGHTA and FQGNSA. The CDR3 consists of 14 residues. The germline V and J ends were trimmed by 0 bases and 3 bases, with 5 bases remaining between them. CDR3 in DNA: TGTGCCAGCAGCTTAGCGCCTCACACCGGGGAGCTGTTTTTT. Protein product: CASSLAPHTGELFF.

The genes are TRBV2 and TRBJ2-5; 11 nucleotides match TRBD2. J lost 1 base, V lost 2 bases, and 3 bases had no gene match. Germline V gene lookup returns CDR1 SNHLY and CDR2 FYNNEI. There are 16 residues in the CDR3. The DNA for the CDR3 is TGTGCCAGCAGTGAATCCCTAGCGGGGGGCCAAGAGACCCAGTACTTC. Protein: CASSESLAGGQETQYF.

This chain uses TRBV6-5 with TRBJ2-4, with D perhaps matching TRBD1 (5 bases). V lost 6 bases and J lost 7, with 13 bases in between. The CDR3 contains 13 residues. Germline assignment: CDR1 MNHEY and CDR2 SVGAGI. CDR3 nucleotide sequence: TGTGCCAGCAGGCTACAGGTCTTCAACATTCAGTACTTC. This codes for CASRLQVFNIQYF.

The rearrangement joins TRBV6-5 to TRBJ2-7; D uncertain. The V gene lost 2 bases and the J gene lost 0 bases, with 11 bases spanning the gap. Germline V gene data show CDR1 as MNHEY and CDR2 as SVGAGI. CDR3 length: 15 amino acids. CDR3 sequence (DNA): TGTGCCAGCAGTTACAGCGAGTCGGTCTCCTACGAGCAGTACTTC. It yields the protein CASSYSESVSYEQYF.